A selection of T cell receptor beta chains follows, all from one sample in a study of blood T cell repertoires in COVID-19. The method was immunoSEQ multiplex PCR; TCRdb's version includes in-frame clones alone and lacks a portion of them. The sample has almost 95,000 clones, 65% to 85% seen once. The sample was peripheral blood. The receptors originated from a man aged 55 to 70 with acute or convalescent COVID-19. Both conserved end residues are part of each CDR3. A D gene is named only where the DNA matches it firmly. The size entry is marked missing in some rows and otherwise reads once, few, many or a size class.

D gene: -; J gene: TRBJ2-7; V gene: TRBV19; CDR3 length: 14; clone size: once; CDR3 DNA: TGTGCCAGTAGGATGTGGGACAATGACTACGAGCAGTACTTC; CDR3 protein: CASRMWDNDYEQYF
D gene: TRBD1; J gene: TRBJ1-6; V gene: TRBV9; CDR3 length: 15; clone size: -; CDR3 DNA: TGTGCCAGCAGCGCCGGACAGGCCTCTAATTCACCCCTCCACTTT; CDR3 protein: CASSAGQASNSPLHF
D gene: -; J gene: TRBJ2-5; V gene: TRBV6-5; CDR3 length: 16; clone size: -; CDR3 DNA: TGTGCCAGCAGTCACTTCAGGGCACAGTTGGAAGAGACCCAGTACTTC; CDR3 protein: CASSHFRAQLEETQYF
D gene: -; J gene: TRBJ1-2; V gene: TRBV18; CDR3 length: 14; clone size: -; CDR3 DNA: TGTGCCAGCTCACCATCAGGGGCGGTCTATGGCTACACCTTC; CDR3 protein: CASSPSGAVYGYTF
D gene: TRBD1; J gene: TRBJ2-7; V gene: TRBV6-5; CDR3 length: 11; clone size: -; CDR3 DNA: TGTGCCAGCAGGACAGGGCCCGAGCAGTACTTC; CDR3 protein: CASRTGPEQYF
D gene: TRBD1; J gene: TRBJ2-7; V gene: TRBV2; CDR3 length: 16; clone size: -; CDR3 DNA: TGTGCCAGCCCACAGCGAAGGGACAGGGCGGATGACGAGCAGTACTTC; CDR3 protein: CASPQRRDRADDEQYF
D gene: -; J gene: TRBJ2-3; V gene: TRBV27; CDR3 length: 14; clone size: -; CDR3 DNA: TGTGCCAGCAGTTTGGGCTACTCCACAGATACGCAGTATTTT; CDR3 protein: CASSLGYSTDTQYF
D gene: TRBD1; J gene: TRBJ2-7; V gene: TRBV5-4; CDR3 length: 15; clone size: -; CDR3 DNA: TGTGCCAGCAGCCGACTGGACAGGTCCTCCTACGAGCAGTACTTC; CDR3 protein: CASSRLDRSSYEQYF
D gene: TRBD1; J gene: TRBJ1-2; V gene: TRBV19; CDR3 length: 15; clone size: -; CDR3 DNA: TGTGCCAGTAACCTCGGACAGGGGGGAGTTAATGGCTACACCTTC; CDR3 protein: CASNLGQGGVNGYTF
D gene: -; J gene: TRBJ1-4; V gene: TRBV6-5; CDR3 length: 14; clone size: -; CDR3 DNA: TGTGCCAGCAAGGAGGGGCGTTATGGTGAAAAACTGTTTTTT; CDR3 protein: CASKEGRYGEKLFF
D gene: TRBD1; J gene: TRBJ1-6; V gene: TRBV28; CDR3 length: 19; clone size: once; CDR3 DNA: TGTGCCAGCACTGGACAGGGTTTTCAGTTTGAGTCCTATAATTCACCCCTCCACTTT; CDR3 protein: CASTGQGFQFESYNSPLHF
D gene: -; J gene: TRBJ1-1; V gene: TRBV12-3/TRBV12-4; CDR3 length: 11; clone size: -; CDR3 DNA: TGTGCCAGCAGTTTACAGGGCGTTGCTTTCTTT; CDR3 protein: CASSLQGVAFF
D gene: TRBD1; J gene: TRBJ1-1; V gene: TRBV7-9; CDR3 length: 14; clone size: once; CDR3 DNA: TGTGCCAGCAGCCCAGACAGGGAGGAGGCTGAAGCTTTCTTT; CDR3 protein: CASSPDREEAEAFF
D gene: TRBD1; J gene: TRBJ2-1; V gene: TRBV23-1; CDR3 length: 16; clone size: -; CDR3 DNA: TGCGCCAGCAGTCAACTCCGGGACAGGGGCTACAATGAGCAGTTCTTC; CDR3 protein: CASSQLRDRGYNEQFF
D gene: TRBD1; J gene: TRBJ1-1; V gene: TRBV7-8; CDR3 length: 14; clone size: -; CDR3 DNA: TGTGCCAGCAGCCGAGGACAGGGGGAAACTGAAGCTTTCTTT; CDR3 protein: CASSRGQGETEAFF
D gene: TRBD2; J gene: TRBJ2-3; V gene: TRBV18; CDR3 length: 17; clone size: -; CDR3 DNA: TGTGCCAGCTCACCATTTAGGCGGGGGGCTCGCACAGATACGCAGTATTTT; CDR3 protein: CASSPFRRGARTDTQYF
D gene: -; J gene: TRBJ1-2; V gene: TRBV4-1; CDR3 length: 14; clone size: -; CDR3 DNA: TGCGCCAGCAGCCACATTGGACAGAGGGATGGCTACACCTTC; CDR3 protein: CASSHIGQRDGYTF
D gene: TRBD1; J gene: TRBJ1-2; V gene: TRBV4-2; CDR3 length: 15; clone size: -; CDR3 DNA: TGTGCCAGCAGCCAAGGGGGACAGGGTATCTATGGCTACACCTTC; CDR3 protein: CASSQGGQGIYGYTF
D gene: -; J gene: TRBJ1-1; V gene: TRBV21-1; CDR3 length: 13; clone size: -; CDR3 DNA: TGTGCCGTTCCCGACAGGGGGCACACTGAAGCTTTCTTT; CDR3 protein: CAVPDRGHTEAFF
D gene: TRBD2; J gene: TRBJ2-7; V gene: TRBV7-3; CDR3 length: 14; clone size: -; CDR3 DNA: TGTGCCAGCAGCTTAGCGGGGGACTTCTACGAGCAGTACTTC; CDR3 protein: CASSLAGDFYEQYF
D gene: TRBD2; J gene: TRBJ2-7; V gene: TRBV3-1/TRBV3-2; CDR3 length: 18; clone size: -; CDR3 DNA: TGTGCCAGCAGCCAAGGTAACAAAGGGCTAGCGGGGATCTACGAGCAGTACTTC; CDR3 protein: CASSQGNKGLAGIYEQYF
D gene: -; J gene: TRBJ1-4; V gene: TRBV5-1; CDR3 length: 15; clone size: -; CDR3 DNA: TGCGCCAGCAGCTTGGCCGGACAGAAAAATGAAAAACTGTTTTTT; CDR3 protein: CASSLAGQKNEKLFF
D gene: -; J gene: TRBJ1-2; V gene: TRBV9; CDR3 length: 13; clone size: -; CDR3 DNA: TGTGCCAGCAGCGTAGTTGCAGGGCATGGCTACACCTTC; CDR3 protein: CASSVVAGHGYTF